The following is a T cell receptor beta chain sequence with its context. Its antigen is not known. TCRdb analysed the reads with MiXCR anew, one entry per CDR3 protein. This table holds about 500,000 distinct CDR3 sequences, roughly a third found once. The data are from a study of T cell repertoires in cytomegalovirus infection. About the research overall: It was the public TCR beta signatures that indicated both CMV infection and matching HLA type. Study-level findings and limits: The cumulative frequency of public TCR beta families identified carriers of CMV plus the relevant HLA. Dominating the ex vivo response were TCR beta clonotypes that were CMV-specific and HLA-C-restricted.

Germline V lookup: CDR1 MGHRA, CDR2 YSYEKL. V lost 1 base and J lost 1, with 8 bases in between. There are 16 residues in the CDR3. This chain uses TRBV4-1 with TRBJ2-6; tentative D call: TRBD1 (5 bases). Material: cultured PBMCs, obtained from culture after CMV antigen stimulation. The clonotype originates from a human donor in good health (CMV status not recorded). Some clones in this sample may be carry-over from other donors' samples. CDR3 region: CASSQGYRSGANVLTF. As DNA, the CDR3 is TGCGCCAGCAGCCAAGGTTACAGGTCTGGGGCCAACGTCCTGACTTTC.